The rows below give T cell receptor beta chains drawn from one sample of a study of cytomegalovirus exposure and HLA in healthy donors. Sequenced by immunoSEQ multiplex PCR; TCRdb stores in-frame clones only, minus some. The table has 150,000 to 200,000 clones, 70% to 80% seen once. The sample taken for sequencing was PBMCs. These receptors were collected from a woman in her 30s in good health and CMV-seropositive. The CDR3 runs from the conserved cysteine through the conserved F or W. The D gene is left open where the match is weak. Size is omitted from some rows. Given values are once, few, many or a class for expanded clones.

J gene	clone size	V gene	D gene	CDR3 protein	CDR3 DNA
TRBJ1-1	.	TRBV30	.	CAWSKGQNTEAFF	TGTGCCTGGAGTAAGGGACAGAACACTGAAGCTTTCTTT
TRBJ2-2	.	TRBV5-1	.	CASSLDRPNTGELFF	TGCGCCAGCAGCTTGGACAGGCCGAACACCGGGGAGCTGTTTTTT
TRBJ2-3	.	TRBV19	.	CASADGGLVPDTQYF	TGTGCCAGTGCGGACGGGGGGCTAGTGCCAGATACGCAGTATTTT
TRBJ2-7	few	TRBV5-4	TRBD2	CASSVRTGGSYEQYF	TGTGCCAGCAGCGTGAGGACGGGAGGGTCCTACGAGCAGTACTTC
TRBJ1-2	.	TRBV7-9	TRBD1	CASSLIWTGSNYGYTF	TGTGCCAGCAGCTTAATCTGGACAGGCTCTAACTATGGCTACACCTTC
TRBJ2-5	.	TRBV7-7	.	CASSLDSGEETQYF	TGTGCCAGCAGCTTAGACTCGGGGGAAGAGACCCAGTACTTC
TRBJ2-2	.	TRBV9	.	CASSVDSGMGTGELFF	TGTGCCAGCAGCGTAGACTCAGGGATGGGAACCGGGGAGCTGTTTTTT
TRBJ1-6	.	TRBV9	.	CASSDYLDSPLHF	TGTGCCAGCAGCGATTACTTGGATTCACCCCTCCACTTT
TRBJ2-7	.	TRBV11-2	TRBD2	CASRSIAGGPPYEQYF	TGTGCCAGCAGATCTATAGCGGGAGGACCTCCCTACGAGCAGTACTTC
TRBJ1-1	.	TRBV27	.	CASSRTLNTEAFF	TGTGCCAGCAGTAGGACACTGAACACTGAAGCTTTCTTT
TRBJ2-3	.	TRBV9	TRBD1	CASSEAPTGGETDTQYF	TGTGCCAGCAGCGAAGCCCCTACAGGGGGCGAGACAGATACGCAGTATTTT
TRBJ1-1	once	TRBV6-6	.	CASSYSPRDTEAFF	TGTGCCAGCAGTTACAGCCCCAGGGACACTGAAGCTTTCTTT
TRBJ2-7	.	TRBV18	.	CASSRPDSHHYEQYF	TGTGCCAGCTCCCGTCCGGACAGCCACCATTACGAGCAGTACTTC
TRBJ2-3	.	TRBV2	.	CASRVTSSTDTQYF	TGTGCCAGCAGAGTGACAAGTAGCACAGATACGCAGTATTTT
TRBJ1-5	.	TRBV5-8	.	CASSQTSSQPQHF	TGTGCCAGCAGCCAGACATCCAGTCAGCCCCAGCATTTT
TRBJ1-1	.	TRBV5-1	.	CASSTRPQMNTEAFF	TGCGCCAGCAGCACCCGCCCTCAGATGAACACTGAAGCTTTCTTT
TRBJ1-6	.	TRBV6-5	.	CASQGTRNSPLHF	TGTGCCAGCCAAGGGACAAGGAATTCACCCCTCCACTTT
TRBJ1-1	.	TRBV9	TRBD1	CASSATGMNTEAFF	TGTGCCAGCAGCGCGACAGGGATGAACACTGAAGCTTTCTTT
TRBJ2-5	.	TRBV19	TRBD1	CASSPGQGQKTQYF	TGTGCCAGCTCCCCAGGACAGGGTCAAAAGACCCAGTACTTC
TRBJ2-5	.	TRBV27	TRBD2	CASSLHWTSGRAETQYF	TGTGCCAGCAGTTTACACTGGACTAGCGGGAGGGCTGAGACCCAGTACTTC
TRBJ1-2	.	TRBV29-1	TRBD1	CSVGTGAGGYTF	TGCAGCGTTGGGACAGGGGCCGGTGGCTACACCTTC
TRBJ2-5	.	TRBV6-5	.	CASSLRRDTQYF	TGTGCCAGCAGTCTTAGGAGGGATACCCAGTACTTC
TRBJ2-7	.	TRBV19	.	CASSIASHGLLYEQYF	TGTGCCAGTAGTATTGCGTCCCACGGTCTCCTCTACGAGCAGTACTTC
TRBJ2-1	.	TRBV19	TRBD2	CASSIGSAAGGYNEQFF	TGTGCCAGTAGTATAGGGTCGGCGGCGGGAGGATACAATGAGCAGTTCTTC
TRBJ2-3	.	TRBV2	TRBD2	CASSGTSGYTDTQYF	TGTGCCAGCAGTGGAACTAGCGGGTACACAGATACGCAGTATTTT
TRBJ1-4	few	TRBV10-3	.	CAINRDPNEKLFF	TGTGCCATCAACAGGGACCCTAATGAAAAACTGTTTTTT